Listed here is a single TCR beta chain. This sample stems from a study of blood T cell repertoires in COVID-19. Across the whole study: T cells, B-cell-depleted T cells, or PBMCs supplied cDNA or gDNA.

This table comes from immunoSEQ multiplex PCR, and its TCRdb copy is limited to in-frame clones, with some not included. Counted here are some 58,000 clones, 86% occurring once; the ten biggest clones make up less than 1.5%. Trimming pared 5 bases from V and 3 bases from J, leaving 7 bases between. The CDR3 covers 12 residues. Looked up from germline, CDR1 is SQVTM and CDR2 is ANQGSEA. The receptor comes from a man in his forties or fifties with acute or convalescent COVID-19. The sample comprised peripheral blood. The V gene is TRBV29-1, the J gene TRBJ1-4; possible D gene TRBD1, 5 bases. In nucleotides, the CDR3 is TGCAGCGTTAGACAGTCTAATGAAAAACTGTTTTTT. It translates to CSVRQSNEKLFF.